This T cell receptor beta chain came from a study of blood T cell repertoires in COVID-19. Looked up from germline, CDR1 is SGHTA and CDR2 is FQGNSA. The junction had 14 bases not matched to a gene; V was cut back by 2 bases and J by 11 bases. The CDR3 totals 16 residues. Authors' processing steps: Scientists estimated how many nucleated cells there were by amplifying reference gene primers. TCRdb's copy holds only in-frame clones and misses some; the assay was immunoSEQ multiplex PCR. V and J calls and clone size follow that table, whereas D and trimming were derived from the DNA. The repertoire holds under 120,000 clones, with roughly nine tenths as singletons.

This sequence joins TRBV7-2 and TRBJ2-3; 9 bases are shared with TRBD2. This receptor was identified in a woman of 80 years or more with acute or convalescent COVID-19. Sample: peripheral blood. CDR3 region: CASSLHGGGVGVEQYF. For the CDR3, the DNA is TGTGCCAGCAGCTTACATGGCGGGGGGGTCGGTGTTGAGCAGTATTTT.